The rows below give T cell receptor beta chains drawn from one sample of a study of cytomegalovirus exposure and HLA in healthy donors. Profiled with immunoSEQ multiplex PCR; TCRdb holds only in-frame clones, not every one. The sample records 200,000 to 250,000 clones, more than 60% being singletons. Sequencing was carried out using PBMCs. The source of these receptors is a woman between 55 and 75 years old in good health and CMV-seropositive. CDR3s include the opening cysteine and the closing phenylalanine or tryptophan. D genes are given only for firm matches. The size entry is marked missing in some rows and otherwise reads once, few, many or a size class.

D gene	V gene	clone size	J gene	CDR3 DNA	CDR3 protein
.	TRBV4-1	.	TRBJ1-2	TGCGCCAGCAGCCAAGAAGAGAGGGAGTCCCCTGGCTACACCTTC	CASSQEERESPGYTF
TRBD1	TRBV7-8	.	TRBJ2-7	TGTGCCAGCAGCCAAGGACAGGGTGGAGGCTACGAGCAGTACTTC	CASSQGQGGGYEQYF
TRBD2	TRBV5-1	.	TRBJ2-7	TGCGCCAGCAGCTTGGCTGGACGGGGGGGGTACTTC	CASSLAGRGGYF
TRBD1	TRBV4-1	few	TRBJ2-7	TGCGCCAGCAGCCATCACCCCGCCAGGGGGCCCCACGAGCAGTACTTC	CASSHHPARGPHEQYF
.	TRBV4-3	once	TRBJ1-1	TGCGCCAGCAGCCAAGATTTTACAGGATATACTGAAGCTTTCTTT	CASSQDFTGYTEAFF
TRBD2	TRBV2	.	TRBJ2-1	TGTGCCAGCAGTGGGACTAGCGGGAGAGGTGATGAGCAGTTCTTC	CASSGTSGRGDEQFF
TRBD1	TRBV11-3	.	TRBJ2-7	TGTGCCAGCAGTTCGACAGGGTACGAGCAGTACTTC	CASSSTGYEQYF
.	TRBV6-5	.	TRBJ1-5	TGTGCCAGCAGTCAGGGTGGCCAGCCCCAGCATTTT	CASSQGGQPQHF
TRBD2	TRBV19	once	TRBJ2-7	TGTGCCAGTAGTTTCCGTGGCGGGGGGGCTTGGGAGCAGTACTTC	CASSFRGGGAWEQYF
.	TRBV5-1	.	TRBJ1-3	TGCGCCAGCAGCCCACAGGGCTCTGGAAACACCATATATTTT	CASSPQGSGNTIYF
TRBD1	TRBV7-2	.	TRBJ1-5	TGTGCCAGCAGCACCCAGGGGGCTGGGAGCAATCAGCCCCAGCATTTT	CASSTQGAGSNQPQHF
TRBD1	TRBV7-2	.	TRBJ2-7	TGTGCCAGCAGCCAGGACAGGGTTCTCGGCTACGAGCAGTACTTC	CASSQDRVLGYEQYF
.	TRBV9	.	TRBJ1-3	TGTGCCAGCAGCGTAGAGGGGCCCTTCTCTGGAAACACCATATATTTT	CASSVEGPFSGNTIYF
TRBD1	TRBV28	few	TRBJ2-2	TGTGCCAGCAGATGGGACAGGGGAAGGACCGGGGAGCTGTTTTTT	CASRWDRGRTGELFF
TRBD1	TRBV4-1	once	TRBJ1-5	TGCGCCAGCAGCCAAGTTGACAGGGTTTGGCAGCCCCAGCATTTT	CASSQVDRVWQPQHF
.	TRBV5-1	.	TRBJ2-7	TGCGCCAGCAGCTTGGGGGCGTCAGGGGTAAACGAGCAGTACTTC	CASSLGASGVNEQYF
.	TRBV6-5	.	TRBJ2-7	TGTGCCAGCAGGGAAACAGGGAACTACGAGCAGTACTTC	CASRETGNYEQYF
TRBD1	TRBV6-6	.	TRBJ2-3	TGTGCCAGCAGTTACGCCGGACAGGGGGCTTCAGATACGCAGTATTTT	CASSYAGQGASDTQYF
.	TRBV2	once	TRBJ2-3	TGTGCCAGCAGCGTCGGGTTGGCGGATACGCAGTATTTT	CASSVGLADTQYF
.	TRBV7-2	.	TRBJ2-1	TGTGCCAGCAGCTACGGACTACATGAGCAGTTCTTC	CASSYGLHEQFF
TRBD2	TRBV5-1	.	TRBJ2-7	TGCGCCAGCAGCACGCCGGGACTAGCGGGAGGCGAGCAGTACTTC	CASSTPGLAGGEQYF
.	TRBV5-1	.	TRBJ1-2	TGCGCCAGCAGCTTGCCGGGTGATGGCTACACCTTC	CASSLPGDGYTF
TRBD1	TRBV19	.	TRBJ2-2	TGTGCCAGTACTCGGACAGGGGGTATCACCGGGGAGCTGTTTTTT	CASTRTGGITGELFF
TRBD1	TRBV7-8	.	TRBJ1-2	TGTGCCAGCAGCTTAACGGACAGGATCTATGGCTACACCTTC	CASSLTDRIYGYTF
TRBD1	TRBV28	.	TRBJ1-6	TGTGCCAGCAGTCAGGGGGACAGGGCTTACGGCTCCTATAATTCACCCCTCCACTTT	CASSQGDRAYGSYNSPLHF
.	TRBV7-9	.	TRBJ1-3	TGTGCCAGCAGCTTAAGTCCAGGCCCTGGAAACACCATATATTTT	CASSLSPGPGNTIYF
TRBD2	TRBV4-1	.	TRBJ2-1	TGCGCCAGCAGCCAGGTCGTAGCGGGGATCTACAATGAGCAGTTCTTC	CASSQVVAGIYNEQFF
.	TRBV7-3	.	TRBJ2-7	TGTGCCAGCAGCTTAACGGGGGGACGCAACGAGCAGTACTTC	CASSLTGGRNEQYF
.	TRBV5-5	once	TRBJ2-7	TGTGCCAGCAGCATCTCACAGGGTTCCTACGAGCAGTACTTC	CASSISQGSYEQYF
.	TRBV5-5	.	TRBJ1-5	TGTGCCAGCAGCTTGGCCACGGAGGGGCCCCAGCATTTT	CASSLATEGPQHF
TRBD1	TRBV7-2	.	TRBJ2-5	TGTGCCAGCAGCCTACAGGGGGCCCAAGAGACCCAGTACTTC	CASSLQGAQETQYF
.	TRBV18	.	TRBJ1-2	TGTGCCAGCTCGTCGGGGGCTAACTATGGCTACACCTTC	CASSSGANYGYTF
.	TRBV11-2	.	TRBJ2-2	TGTGCCAGCAGCCCCACGTCGGGGTTGGCCGGGGAGCTGTTTTTT	CASSPTSGLAGELFF
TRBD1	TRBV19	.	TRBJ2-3	TGTGCCAGTAGTATACTACGGACAGGGACGCAGTATTTT	CASSILRTGTQYF
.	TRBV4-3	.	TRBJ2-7	TGCGCCAGCAGCCAAGAGGCGAGGCAGGGCCTCTCCTACGAGCAGTACTTC	CASSQEARQGLSYEQYF
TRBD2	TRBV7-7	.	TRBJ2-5	TGTGCCAGCAGCCTAGCGGGAGCGGCAGAGACCCAGTACTTC	CASSLAGAAETQYF
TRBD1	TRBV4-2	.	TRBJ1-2	TGTGCCAGCAGCCAAGATGCGGGACAGGGGGGCGACTATGGCTACACCTTC	CASSQDAGQGGDYGYTF
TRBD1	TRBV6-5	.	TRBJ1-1	TGTGCCAGCAGTCTGCCAGGGACAGCAGAAGCTTTCTTT	CASSLPGTAEAFF
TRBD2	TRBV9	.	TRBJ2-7	TGTGCCAGCAGCGTCGCTAGCGGGGGCTCCGATACGAAGCAGTACTTC	CASSVASGGSDTKQYF
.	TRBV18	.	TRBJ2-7	TGTGCCAGCTCACTCTCGAGAGGGATCGTCTACGAGCAGTACTTC	CASSLSRGIVYEQYF
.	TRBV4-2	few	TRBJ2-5	TGTGCCAGCACCCGGGGGTTACAAGAGACCCAGTACTTC	CASTRGLQETQYF
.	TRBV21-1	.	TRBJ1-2	TGTGCCAGCAGCAAAGCATCAGGGAACTATGGCTACACCTTC	CASSKASGNYGYTF
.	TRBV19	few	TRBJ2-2	TGTGCCAGTAGGCGAATGGGGGGTAACACCGGGGAGCTGTTTTTT	CASRRMGGNTGELFF
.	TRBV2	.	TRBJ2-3	TGTGCCAGCAGTGAATATGGATTCGGGGGAGCGCAGTATTTT	CASSEYGFGGAQYF
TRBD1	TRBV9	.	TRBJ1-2	TGTGCCAGCAGCGAGGGGACAGGCCGCAGCTATGGCTACACCTTC	CASSEGTGRSYGYTF
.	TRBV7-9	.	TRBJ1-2	TGTGCCAGCAGCCGTCGGGGATCTTATGGCTACACCTTC	CASSRRGSYGYTF
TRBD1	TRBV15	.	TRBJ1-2	TGTGCCACCAGCATACGGACAGGTTCTTATGGCTACACCTTC	CATSIRTGSYGYTF
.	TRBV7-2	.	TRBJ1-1	TGTGCCAGCAGCTTAGAGTCCCGAGGTGGTGAAGCTTTCTTT	CASSLESRGGEAFF
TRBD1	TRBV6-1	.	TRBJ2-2	TGTGCCAGCAGTCGGACAGGGACCAACACCGGGGAGCTGTTTTTT	CASSRTGTNTGELFF
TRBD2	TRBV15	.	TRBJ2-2	TGTGCCAGCAGGCGGGGGGCGGGGCCCACCGGGGAGCTGTTTTTT	CASRRGAGPTGELFF
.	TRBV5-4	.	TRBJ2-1	TGTGCCAGCAGCTTGTTGACCGGGTCCTACAATGAGCAGTTCTTC	CASSLLTGSYNEQFF